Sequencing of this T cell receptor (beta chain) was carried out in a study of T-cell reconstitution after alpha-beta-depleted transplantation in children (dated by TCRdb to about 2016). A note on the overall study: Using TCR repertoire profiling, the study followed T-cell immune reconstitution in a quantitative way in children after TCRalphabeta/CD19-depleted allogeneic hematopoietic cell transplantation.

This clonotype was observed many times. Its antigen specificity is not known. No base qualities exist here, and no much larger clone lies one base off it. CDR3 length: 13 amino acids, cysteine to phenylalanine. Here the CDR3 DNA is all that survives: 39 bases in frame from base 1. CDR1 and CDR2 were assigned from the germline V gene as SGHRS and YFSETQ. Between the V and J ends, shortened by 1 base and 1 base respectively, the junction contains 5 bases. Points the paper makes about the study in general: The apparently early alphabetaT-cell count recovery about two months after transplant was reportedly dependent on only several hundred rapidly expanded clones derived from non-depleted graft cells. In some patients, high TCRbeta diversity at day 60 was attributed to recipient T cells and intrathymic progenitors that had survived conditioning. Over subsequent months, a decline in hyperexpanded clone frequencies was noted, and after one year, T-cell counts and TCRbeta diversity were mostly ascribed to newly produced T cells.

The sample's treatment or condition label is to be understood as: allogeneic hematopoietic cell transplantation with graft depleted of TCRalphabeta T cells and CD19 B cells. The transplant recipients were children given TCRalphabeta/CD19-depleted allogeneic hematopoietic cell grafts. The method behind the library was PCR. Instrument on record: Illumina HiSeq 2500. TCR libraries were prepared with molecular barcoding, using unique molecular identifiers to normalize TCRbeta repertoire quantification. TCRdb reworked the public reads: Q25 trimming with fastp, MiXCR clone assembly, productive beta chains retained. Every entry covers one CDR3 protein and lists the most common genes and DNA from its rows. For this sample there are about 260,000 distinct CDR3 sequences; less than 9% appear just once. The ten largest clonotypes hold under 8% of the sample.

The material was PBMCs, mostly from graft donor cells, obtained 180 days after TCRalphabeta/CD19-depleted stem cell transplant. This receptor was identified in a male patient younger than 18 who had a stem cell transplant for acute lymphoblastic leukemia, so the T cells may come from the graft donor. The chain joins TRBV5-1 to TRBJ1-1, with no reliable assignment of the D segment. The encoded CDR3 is CASSLKGNTEAFF. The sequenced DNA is TGCGCCAGCAGCTTGAAGGGGAACACTGAAGCTTTCTTT.